This TCR beta chain emerged from a study of blood T cell repertoires in COVID-19. This clone has a single count. CDR1 and CDR2 from the germline V gene are SGHRS and YFSETQ. The CDR3 loop spans 15 amino acids. V was clipped by 0 bases and J by 4 bases; unmatched bases: 3. Source study methods: Amplified reference gene primers provided the basis for estimating nucleated cell counts. Measured with immunoSEQ multiplex PCR; TCRdb has only the in-frame clones, and not every one. V and J calls and clone size are those listed in that table; D and trimming were worked out from the DNA. Of under 250,000 clones in the sample, around 83% are singletons; the top ten hold roughly 1.9%.

The chain combines TRBV5-1 with TRBJ1-1; 10 nucleotides agree with TRBD1. The receptor comes from a man aged 30-40 years who had recovered from COVID-19. Sequenced sample: peripheral blood. As DNA, the CDR3 is TGCGCCAGCAGCTTGGGGTGGACAGGGGGCACTGAAGCTTTCTTT. It encodes CASSLGWTGGTEAFF.